Following are 13 T cell receptor beta chains from one sample sequenced in a study of human T cells and chemical hapten exposure. Each CDR3 protein is one row after TCRdb ran MiXCR on the RACE reads. This sample has 180,000 or so distinct CDR3 sequences, with 20% to 25% found just once. Regarding time point: patch test 1, 2 weeks after DPC sensitization. Treatment reported: therapeutic diphenylcyclopropenone sensitization with weekly scalp DPC. The sequencing here drew on whole blood, taken in connection with sensitization to the hapten diphenylcyclopropenone (DPC). These receptor sequences come from a woman between 50 and 59 years old with alopecia areata. Some clones in this sample may be carry-over from other donors' samples.

The chain uses TRBV25-1 and TRBJ2-5; weak D call: TRBD1 (7 bases). Trimming removed 5 bases from V and 7 bases from J, with 8 bases in between. CDR3 length: 11 residues. Germline values: CDR1 MGHDK, CDR2 SYGVNS. This CDR3 reads CASSQGGTQYF. The CDR3 region has the DNA TGTGCCAGCAGTCAGGGGGGGACCCAGTACTTC.

This clonotype occurred a few times. The gene calls are TRBV7-9 and TRBJ2-1; 9 nucleotides align to TRBD2. Germline V gene data show CDR1 as SEHNR and CDR2 as FQNEAQ (reference sequence). This CDR3 contains 12 residues. With V trimmed by 11 bases and J by 10 bases, 9 bases remained unmatched. CDR3 in amino acids: CAQRGEGREQFF. DNA for the CDR3: TGTGCCCAGCGGGGGGAGGGCCGCGAGCAGTTCTTC.

The chain links TRBV7-8 to TRBJ2-7; D unclear. The V gene's germline CDR1 is SGHVS and CDR2 FQNEAQ. This CDR3 comprises 13 residues. V was clipped by 4 bases and J by 3 bases, with 10 bases between them. The CDR3 reads CASSSLASYEQYF. The CDR3 coding sequence is TGTGCCAGCAGCTCCTTGGCCAGCTACGAGCAGTACTTC.

V is TRBV7-8 and J is TRBJ2-5; no clear D. With 5 bases removed from V and 3 bases from J, the gap between germline ends came to 13 bases. Germline lookup yields CDR1 SGHVS and CDR2 FQNEAQ. This CDR3 has 14 residues. The chain's CDR3 is CASSLRMLKETQYF. CDR3 nucleotides: TGTGCCAGCAGCCTGAGGATGCTGAAAGAGACCCAGTACTTC. Full variable domain (outside the CDR3, taken from reference TRBV7-8 and TRBJ2-5): GAGVSQSPRYKVAKRGQDVALRCDPISGHVSLFWYQQALGQGPEFLTYFQNEAQLDKSGLPSDRFFAERPEGSVSTLKIQRTQQEDSAVYLCASSLRMLKETQYFGPGTRLLVL.

In this sample, this clonotype turned up a few times. This CDR3 reads CASSQGAEAGVVNEQFF. The CDR3, as DNA: TGTGCCAGCAGCCAAGGCGCGGAAGCGGGAGTAGTAAATGAGCAGTTCTTC. The chain employs TRBV4-2 and TRBJ2-1, with 8 bases identical to TRBD2. The CDR3 has 17 residues. Germline assignment: CDR1 LGHNA and CDR2 YNFKEQ. J was trimmed by 7 bases and V by 1 base; bases with no gene match: 12.

This clonotype has only a few counts. The rearrangement uses TRBV2 and TRBJ1-1; possibly TRBD1 for D (6 bases). V lost 3 bases to trimming and J lost 6 bases, with 14 bases between them. The CDR3 runs to 14 residues. Germline CDR1 SNHLY, CDR2 FYNNEI. The DNA of the CDR3 is TGTGCCAGCAGTGATAACAGGGTAAACGCTGAAGCTTTCTTT. Protein sequence: CASSDNRVNAEAFF. Full variable domain (outside the CDR3, taken from reference TRBV2 and TRBJ1-1): EPEVTQTPSHQVTQMGQEVILRCVPISNHLYFYWYRQILGQKVEFLVSFYNNEISEKSEIFDDQFSVERPDGSNFTLKIRSTKLEDSAMYFCASSDNRVNAEAFFGQGTRLTVV.

This clonotype turned up a few times. This chain links TRBV28 with TRBJ1-2; 7 nucleotides agree with TRBD1. This CDR3 region has 14 residues. V shed 6 bases and J 8 bases; nucleotides not matched to a gene: 12. The V gene's germline CDR1 is MDHEN and CDR2 SYDVKM. DNA of the CDR3: TGTGCCAGCAGCCCCCGTGACAGGGTTAAGGGCTACACCTTC. Protein: CASSPRDRVKGYTF.

V is TRBV11-2 and J is TRBJ2-5, with D perhaps matching TRBD2 (5 bases). Trimming removed 0 bases at V and 5 bases at J, with 10 bases between. The CDR3 is 14 residues long. Per germline, CDR1 SGHAT and CDR2 FQNNGV. CDR3 loop: CASSLERGQETQYF. CDR3 DNA: TGTGCCAGCAGCTTAGAGCGAGGGCAGGAGACCCAGTACTTC.

The rearrangement uses TRBV10-1 and TRBJ1-6; no firm D call. The CDR3 runs to 12 residues. CDR1 and CDR2 (germline): WNHNN, SYGVQD (reference sequence). V gave up 8 bases and J gave up 5 bases, with 7 bases separating them. CDR3 DNA: TGCGCCAGCTCGGCCAATAATTCACCCCTCCACTTT. It codes for CASSANNSPLHF.

The V call is TRBV29-1, the J call TRBJ1-1; unclear D gene. With 1 base removed from V and 4 bases from J, the gap between germline ends came to 10 bases. Germline loops: CDR1 SQVTM, CDR2 ANQGSEA. The CDR3 is 13 amino acids. The CDR3 nucleotides read TGCAGCGTTGAAGTTGGACGTTTCACTGAAGCTTTCTTT. Amino acid sequence: CSVEVGRFTEAFF.

This clonotype was seen a handful of times. The V and J genes are TRBV20-1 and TRBJ2-7, with TRBD2 identical over 10 bases. The CDR3 totals 14 residues. The J segment lost 4 bases and the V segment lost 3 bases, leaving 6 bases of the junction unmatched. Germline CDR1 reads DFQATT; CDR2 reads SNEGSKA (reference sequence). CDR3 sequence: CSASGLAGDYEQYF. The DNA for the CDR3 is TGCAGTGCTAGCGGTCTAGCGGGAGATTACGAGCAGTACTTC.

In DNA, the CDR3 is TGCAGCGGCAAGCGGGTCGGACATAACAATGAGCAGTTCTTC. Protein product: CSGKRVGHNNEQFF. The chain uses TRBV29-1 and TRBJ2-1; weak D call: TRBD2 (6 bases). V shed 7 bases and J shed 5 bases, with 18 bases lying between them. Germline CDR1 SQVTM, CDR2 ANQGSEA. The CDR3 extends over 14 amino acids.

V usage is TRBV6-2 or TRBV6-3 and J usage is TRBJ1-2, with 9 bases matching TRBD1. This CDR3 comprises 13 residues. From germline, CDR1 is MNHEY and CDR2 SVGEGT. The V segment lost 5 bases and the J segment 9 bases; nucleotides outside the gene matches: 7. The CDR3 protein is CASSPLGQGRYTF. For the CDR3, the DNA is TGTGCCAGCAGTCCCTTGGGACAGGGCCGCTACACCTTC.